Described below is a single T cell receptor (beta chain) sequence and its context. The length of the CDR3 is 12 residues. V shed 0 bases and J 10 bases; nucleotides not matched to a gene: 4. Germline V gene lookup returns CDR1 GTSNPN and CDR2 SVGIG (reference sequence). Generated by immunoSEQ multiplex PCR, the TCRdb table keeps only in-frame clones and is missing some. The table lists fewer than 30,000 clones, 72% of them singletons. Specified time point: cycle 4 day 1 (C4D1), after six to seven weeks of nivolumab. Each and every patient relapsed after autologous stem cell transplantation, and patients got differing brentuximab vedotin exposure. These data come from a study of PD-1 blockade in classical Hodgkin lymphoma.

The receptor was derived from a human donor with classical Hodgkin lymphoma. This specimen was peripheral blood mononuclear cells (PBMCs), taken before the fourth cycle of nivolumab. V usage is TRBV30 and J usage is TRBJ1-1, with 8 bases identical to TRBD1. CDR3 coding DNA: TGTGCCTGGAGTGTCTCAGGGGGCAGAGCTTTCTTT. It yields the protein CAWSVSGGRAFF. Full variable domain (remainder filled in from reference TRBV30 and TRBJ1-1): SQTIHQWPATLVQPVGSPLSLECTVEGTSNPNLYWYRQAAGRGLQLLFYSVGIGQISSEVPQNLSASRPQDRQFILSSKKLLLSDSGFYLCAWSVSGGRAFFGQGTRLTVV.